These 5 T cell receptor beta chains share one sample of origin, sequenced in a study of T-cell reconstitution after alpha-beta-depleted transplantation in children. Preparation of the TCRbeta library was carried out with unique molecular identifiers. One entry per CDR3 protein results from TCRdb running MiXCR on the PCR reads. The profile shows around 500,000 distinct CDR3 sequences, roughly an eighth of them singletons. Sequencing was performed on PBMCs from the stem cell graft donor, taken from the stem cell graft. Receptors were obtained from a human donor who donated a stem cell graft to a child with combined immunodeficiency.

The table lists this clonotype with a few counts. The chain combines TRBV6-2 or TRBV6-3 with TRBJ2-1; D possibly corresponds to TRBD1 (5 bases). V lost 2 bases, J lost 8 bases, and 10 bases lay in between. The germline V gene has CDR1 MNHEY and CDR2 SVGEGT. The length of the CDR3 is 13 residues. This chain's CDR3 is CASSYGRVYEQFF. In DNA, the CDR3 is TGTGCCAGCAGTTACGGCAGGGTCTATGAGCAGTTCTTC.

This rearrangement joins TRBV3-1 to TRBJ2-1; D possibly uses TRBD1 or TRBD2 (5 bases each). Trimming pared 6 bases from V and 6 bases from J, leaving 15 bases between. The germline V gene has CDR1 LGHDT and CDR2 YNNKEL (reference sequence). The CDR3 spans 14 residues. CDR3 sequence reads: CASSWDLEGNEQFF. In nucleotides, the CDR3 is TGTGCCAGCAGTTGGGACCTGGAAGGCAATGAGCAGTTCTTC.

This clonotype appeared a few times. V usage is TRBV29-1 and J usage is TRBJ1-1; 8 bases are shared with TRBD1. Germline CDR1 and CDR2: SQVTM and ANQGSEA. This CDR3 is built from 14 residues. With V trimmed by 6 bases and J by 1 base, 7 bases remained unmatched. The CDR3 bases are TGCAGCGTAGAATACAGGGGGGCGAACACTGAAGCTTTCTTT. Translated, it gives CSVEYRGANTEAFF.

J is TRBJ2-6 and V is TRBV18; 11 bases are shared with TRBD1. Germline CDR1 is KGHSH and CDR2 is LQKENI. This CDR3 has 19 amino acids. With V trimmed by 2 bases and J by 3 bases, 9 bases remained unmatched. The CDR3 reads CASSPIAGQGDFGANVLTF. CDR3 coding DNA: TGTGCCAGCTCACCAATTGCGGGACAGGGGGACTTTGGGGCCAACGTCCTGACTTTC.

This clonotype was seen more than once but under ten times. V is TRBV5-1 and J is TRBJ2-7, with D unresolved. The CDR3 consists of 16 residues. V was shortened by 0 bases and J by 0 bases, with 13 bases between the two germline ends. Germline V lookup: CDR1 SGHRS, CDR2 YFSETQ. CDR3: CASSLAPGSLSYEQYF. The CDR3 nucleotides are TGCGCCAGCAGCTTGGCCCCGGGCAGCCTCTCCTACGAGCAGTACTTC.